This T cell receptor (beta chain) stems from a study of shared clonotypes between healthy human individuals. Sequencing used immunoSEQ multiplex PCR; TCRdb keeps in-frame clones, though not all of them. The repertoire has 2.5 million or so clones, around nine tenths of them found once; the top ten carry around 0.15%. The table lists this clone with a count of one. The CDR3 has 14 amino acids. The germline V gene encodes CDR1 SGHAT and CDR2 FQNNGV. The V segment lost 8 bases and the J segment 2 bases; nucleotides outside the gene matches: 4. There were only Caucasian adults among the donors, and all lived in Nashville, Tennessee. Splitting the CD4+ cells yielded a CD45RA+ naive subset and a CD45RA-negative memory subset.

This TCR came from a young man in good health. The chain recombines TRBV11-2 with TRBJ1-5; TRBD1 aligns across 9 bases. Sequencing was done on a sample of naive CD4+ T cells sorted from blood. Noted subset: CD45RA+ positively selected. The CDR3 sequence is CASSTGGGNQPQHF. DNA for the CDR3: TGTGCCAGCTCGACAGGGGGAGGCAATCAGCCCCAGCATTTT.